These T cell receptor beta chains were read from a single sample in a study of blood T cell repertoires in COVID-19. The protocol was immunoSEQ multiplex PCR, while the TCRdb copy is restricted to in-frame clones and leaves out a portion. The sample lists 120,000 or so clones, 60% to 80% occurring once. Sequencing was carried out using peripheral blood. These receptors were collected from a human donor in a cohort sampled during active COVID-19. Both conserved end residues are part of each CDR3. Fields, in order: CDR3 protein, CDR3 DNA, J gene, D gene, clone size, V gene. D genes are given only for firm matches. Clone sizes are given selectively: once, few, many, or a class where the clone is expanded.

CAKGQMNTEAFF TGTGCCAAGGGACAGATGAACACTGAAGCTTTCTTT TRBJ1-1 TRBD1 - TRBV2
CASCPDRGLEAFF TGTGCCAGCTGCCCGGACAGGGGACTTGAAGCTTTCTTT TRBJ1-1 TRBD1 - TRBV2
CASSPPGTGVGTQYF TGTGCCAGCTCCCCTCCCGGGACAGGGGTGGGGACCCAGTACTTC TRBJ2-5 TRBD1 - TRBV28
CASIPPLTGPYYGYTF TGTGCCAGCATCCCCCCTTTGACAGGACCTTACTATGGCTACACCTTC TRBJ1-2 - - TRBV2
CASNKTSPPRKTQYF TGTGCCAGCAACAAAACGTCTCCCCCGAGAAAGACCCAGTACTTC TRBJ2-5 - - TRBV21-1
CACYRDSQNTEAFF TGTGCCTGTTATCGGGACAGCCAGAACACTGAAGCTTTCTTT TRBJ1-1 TRBD1 - TRBV30
CASSHRGGDYNEQFF TGTGCCAGCAGCCACCGCGGGGGCGACTACAATGAGCAGTTCTTC TRBJ2-1 - once TRBV11-3
CASSSLLNGAFF TGTGCCAGCAGTTCCTTGTTGAACGGGGCTTTCTTT TRBJ1-1 - - TRBV27
CASSTTGTAMNTEAFF TGCGCCAGCAGCACCACCGGGACAGCTATGAACACTGAAGCTTTCTTT TRBJ1-1 TRBD1 - TRBV5-1
CASSPTSRYEQYF TGTGCCAGCAGCCCAACTAGTCGCTACGAGCAGTACTTC TRBJ2-7 - - TRBV12-3/TRBV12-4
CASSPTSGRVYEQYF TGTGCCAGCAGTCCAACAAGCGGGAGAGTCTACGAGCAGTACTTC TRBJ2-7 TRBD2 - TRBV6-5
CASSHLGTGLDGYTF TGTGCCAGCAGCCACCTGGGGACAGGGCTCGATGGCTACACCTTC TRBJ1-2 TRBD1 medium-sized TRBV3-1/TRBV3-2
CASSPGTGGYEQYF TGTGCCAGCAGCCCCGGGACAGGAGGTTACGAGCAGTACTTC TRBJ2-7 TRBD1 - TRBV7-2
CASSQSGGGTGSVNQPQHF TGTGCCAGCAGCCAATCCGGGGGGGGGACTGGATCTGTCAATCAGCCCCAGCATTTT TRBJ1-5 - - TRBV14
CASSYRTGDTEAFF TGTGCCAGCAGTTACCGGACAGGAGACACTGAAGCTTTCTTT TRBJ1-1 TRBD1 - TRBV6-6
CASSGGGTGNTIYF TGTGCCAGCAGCGGGGGGGGAACTGGAAACACCATATATTTT TRBJ1-3 - - TRBV5-4
CASSFGVSNTGELFF TGTGCCAGCAGCTTCGGAGTATCGAACACCGGGGAGCTGTTTTTT TRBJ2-2 - few TRBV5-8
CASSPGGSDYGYTF TGTGCCAGCAGTCCCGGGGGGTCTGACTATGGCTACACCTTC TRBJ1-2 - - TRBV6-5
CASSLAVTGYDEQYF TGCGCCAGCAGCTTGGCTGTGACAGGGTATGACGAGCAGTACTTC TRBJ2-7 TRBD1 - TRBV5-1
CASSPWAGGDTEAFF TGTGCCAGCAGCCCCTGGGCCGGGGGGGACACTGAAGCTTTCTTT TRBJ1-1 - - TRBV5-5
CATSEPTGVVSYEQYF TGTGCCACCAGTGAACCGACAGGCGTCGTGTCCTACGAGCAGTACTTC TRBJ2-7 - - TRBV24-1
CASKDDGDEQFF TGTGCCAGCAAGGACGACGGGGATGAGCAGTTCTTC TRBJ2-1 - - TRBV2
CASSYSASGRPNTGELFF TGTGCCAGCAGTTACTCGGCTAGCGGGAGGCCGAACACCGGGGAGCTGTTTTTT TRBJ2-2 TRBD2 - TRBV6-2/TRBV6-3
CASSPPRGGRGGELFF TGTGCCAGCTCACCACCGAGAGGGGGAAGAGGCGGGGAGCTGTTTTTT TRBJ2-2 - - TRBV18
CASSEGALVTDTQYF TGTGCCAGCAGTGAAGGGGCACTGGTCACAGATACGCAGTATTTT TRBJ2-3 - - TRBV6-1
CASSFPRGQGGTEAFF TGTGCCAGCAGCTTCCCCCGGGGACAGGGAGGCACTGAAGCTTTCTTT TRBJ1-1 TRBD1 - TRBV11-2